The sequence of this T cell receptor beta chain was determined in a study of T cells in Graves' hyperthyroidism and ophthalmopathy. The CDR3 is 16 residues long. Germline values: CDR1 SGHVS, CDR2 FQNEAQ. TCR beta CDR3 regions were amplified from RNA transcripts. When the TCR CDR3 underwent first-round RT-PCR, the HTBI primer set was used. TCRdb passed the multiplex PCR reads through MiXCR, listing each CDR3 protein once. The repertoire holds about 570,000 distinct CDR3 sequences, with just over 45% as singletons. Exclusion of patients followed from uncontrolled infection, other autoimmune disease, pregnancy or lactation. Notes on this clonotype: Its specificity is unknown. At one of its ends the junction is not consistent with the germline gene, which may arise from a read error.

Study-wide results and limits: A model of 13 V-J features distinguished ophthalmopathy from stable hyperthyroidism.

Sequencing was performed on peripheral blood or thyroid tissue (not recorded which). The receptor's source is an adult woman with Graves' disease, either hyperthyroidism or ophthalmopathy (not recorded which). The V gene is TRBV7-8, the J gene TRBJ2-7, with 7 nucleotides matching TRBD1. The CDR3 coding sequence is TGTGCCAGCGGCGTGGACACTTGGACAGGAACCTACGAGCACTACTTC. This translates into CASGVDTWTGTYEHYF.